This T cell receptor (beta chain) was sequenced for a study of OX40 agonist ivuxolimab in advanced cancers. Study observations and caveats: Both CD4+ and CD8+ T cell populations in blood had undergone clonal expansion by week 6 at 0.1 to 3.0 mg/kg. In general, CD8+ T cells held more expanded clones than CD4+ did, on average.

On this clone itself: Its antigen is not known.

Trimming took off 0 bases at V and 2 bases at J, with 6 bases between the two ends. The CDR3 has 14 residues. Germline CDR1 SGDLS, CDR2 YYNGEE. Data came from immunoSEQ multiplex PCR; TCRdb stores just in-frame clones and leaves some out. The sample holds 130,000 or so clones, 90% to 95% seen once. The starting material was CD4+ or CD8+ T cells sorted from blood, obtained in a trial of the OX40 agonist ivuxolimab. This receptor was identified in an adult with an advanced solid tumor such as melanoma, head and neck, liver or kidney cancer. The chain uses TRBV9 and TRBJ1-5; no clear D gene. CDR3 in DNA: TGTGCCAGCAGCGTAGACATGGGCAATCAGCCCCAGCATTTT. Translating gives CASSVDMGNQPQHF.